Presented here are 17 T cell receptor beta chains from one specimen sequenced in a study of beta chain features in type 1 diabetes. The study, taken as a whole, reports: All four CD4+ subsets from Type 1 diabetes patients carried moderately but significantly shorter TCRB CDR3s.

All of the isolated RNA was reverse transcribed, so expressed TCRB transcripts were sequenced. Data came from immunoSEQ multiplex PCR; TCRdb stores just in-frame clones and leaves some out. The data show 300,000 or so clones, with 13% to 15% seen just once and over 0.015% held by the top ten. These receptors' targets are unknown. The sequenced sample was naive CD4+ T cells from blood. All receptors come from a man aged 25-45 years with type 1 diabetes.

The chain employs TRBV5-1 and TRBJ2-5, with TRBD1 identical over 7 bases. The V segment lost 2 bases and the J segment 5 bases; nucleotides outside the gene matches: 6. The CDR3 runs 14 residues. Germline V gives CDR1 SGHRS, CDR2 YFSETQ. CDR3 sequence (DNA): TGCGCCAGCAGCTTAGACAGGGACGGGGAGACCCAGTACTTC. Its protein is CASSLDRDGETQYF.

CDR3 sequence reads: CASSLIINTGELFF. CDR3 DNA: TGTGCCAGCAGCTTAATAATAAACACCGGGGAGCTGTTTTTT. J is TRBJ2-2 and V is TRBV5-5, with unresolved D. Germline V CDR1 and CDR2: SGHKS, YYEKEE (reference sequence). Trimming cost V 2 bases and J 2 bases, with 7 bases left between them. The CDR3 is 14 residues long.

This clone was observed a few times. The chain couples TRBV5-8 to TRBJ1-2, with D possibly being TRBD1 (5 bases). The CDR3 runs to 15 residues. V was clipped by 0 bases and J by 7 bases, with 16 bases between them. Germline CDR1 is SGHTS and CDR2 is YDEGEE. The CDR3 loop is CASSLGQDTWGGYTF. CDR3 bases: TGTGCCAGCAGCTTGGGGCAGGACACCTGGGGTGGCTACACCTTC.

This clone was observed a few times. The V and J genes are TRBV9 and TRBJ2-1; no reliable D call. This CDR3 has 15 residues. Germline CDR1 is SGDLS and CDR2 is YYNGEE. Deletions cut 4 bases from V and 4 bases from J, with 15 bases between. CDR3 bases: TGTGCCAGCAGCCCCCGGAGTGTACCTTACAATGAGCAGTTCTTC. It encodes CASSPRSVPYNEQFF.

The J gene is TRBJ2-7, the V gene TRBV28; D call uncertain. The CDR3 totals 13 residues. From germline, CDR1 is MDHEN and CDR2 SYDVKM. Trimming pared 6 bases from V and 1 base from J, leaving 10 bases between. DNA of the CDR3: TGTGCCAGCAGAGAGGTTGGATCCTACGAGCAGTACTTC. Translating it yields CASREVGSYEQYF.

This clone was seen more than once but under ten times. This chain joins TRBV5-4 and TRBJ2-7, with 9 bases fitting TRBD1. Losses at the gene ends were 5 bases for V and 5 bases for J; bases not matched to a gene: 5. CDR1 and CDR2 from the germline V gene are SGHNT and YYREEE (reference sequence). CDR3 length: 13 residues. This CDR3 is CASRPGQGDEQYF. CDR3 in DNA: TGTGCCAGCAGACCGGGACAGGGCGACGAGCAGTACTTC.

The rearrangement joins TRBV28 to TRBJ1-1; no reliable D call. Trimming left V 7 bases short and J 9 bases short, with 18 bases between. This CDR3 has 13 residues. Germline V gene sequence: CDR1 MDHEN, CDR2 SYDVKM. CDR3 region: CASTGIPGSQAFF. The CDR3 DNA follows: TGTGCCAGCACGGGTATCCCCGGCAGCCAAGCTTTCTTT. Complete variable domain (other parts from reference TRBV28 and TRBJ1-1): DVKVTQSSRYLVKRTGEKVFLECVQDMDHENMFWYRQDPGLGLRLIYFSYDVKMKEKGDIPEGYSVSREKKERFSLILESASTNQTSMYLCASTGIPGSQAFFGQGTRLTVV.

The V and J genes are TRBV27 and TRBJ1-2; tentative D call: TRBD1 (6 bases). Germline CDR1 MNHEY, CDR2 SMNVEV (reference sequence). This CDR3 contains 14 residues. Between the trimmed V and J ends, which lost 6 bases and 4 bases, there was a span of 15 bases. The CDR3 reads CASSKDSPLYGYTF. The DNA for the CDR3 is TGTGCCAGCAGCAAGGACAGCCCGCTCTATGGCTACACCTTC.

The chain carries TRBV5-1 and TRBJ1-2; the match to TRBD1 covers 7 bases. V lost 1 base, J lost 1 base, and 1 base stayed unmatched. CDR1 and CDR2 from the germline V gene are SGHRS and YFSETQ. The CDR3 consists of 14 residues. In nucleotides, the CDR3 is TGCGCCAGCAGCTTGCGACAGGGTAACTATGGCTACACCTTC. Protein product: CASSLRQGNYGYTF. Full variable domain (missing parts from reference TRBV5-1 and TRBJ1-2): KAGVTQTPRYLIKTRGQQVTLSCSPISGHRSVSWYQQTPGQGLQFLFEYFSETQRNKGNFPGRFSGRQFSNSRSEMNVSTLELGDSALYLCASSLRQGNYGYTFGSGTRLTVV.

This clone was counted between two and nine times. The chain combines TRBV7-3 with TRBJ2-2; TRBD1 is a possible D gene (5 bases). This CDR3 contains 14 residues. Germline V CDR1 and CDR2: SGHTA, FQGTGA. Trimming cost V 4 bases and J 6 bases, with 12 bases left between them. DNA for the CDR3: TGTGCCAGCAGCTCCTCCACAGGCGCCGGGGAGCTGTTTTTT. This codes for CASSSSTGAGELFF.

The chain links TRBV6-1 to TRBJ2-2, with 11 bases aligning to TRBD1. Germline values: CDR1 MNHNS, CDR2 SASEGT. With V trimmed by 2 bases and J by 5 bases, 7 bases remained unmatched. This CDR3 is 17 amino acids long. This chain's CDR3 is CASSELGTGGRTGELFF. The CDR3 DNA is TGTGCCAGCAGTGAACTTGGGACAGGGGGACGGACCGGGGAGCTGTTTTTT.

The chain combines TRBV4-3 with TRBJ2-2; 8 nucleotides agree with TRBD1. V dropped 3 bases and J dropped 6; count of bases not matched to a gene: 15. The CDR3 sequence is 18 residues long. CDR1 is LGHNA and CDR2 is YSLEER in the germline V gene. Here the CDR3 reads CASSHRYRRDRFAGELFF. The CDR3 DNA follows: TGCGCCAGCAGCCACCGATACCGCCGGGACAGGTTTGCCGGGGAGCTGTTTTTT.

This clone occurred a few times. The chain links TRBV5-1 to TRBJ1-1, with D possibly TRBD1 on 6 matching bases. The ends were cut back, 1 base at V and 1 base at J, with 14 bases in the middle. Germline V gives CDR1 SGHRS, CDR2 YFSETQ. CDR3 length equals 16 residues. The CDR3 DNA reads as TGCGCCAGCAGCTTGTCCAGACAGGCGGGGAACACTGAAGCTTTCTTT. It yields the protein CASSLSRQAGNTEAFF.

This clone was seen a handful of times. The chain couples TRBV9 to TRBJ1-2, with D perhaps TRBD1 (6 bases). The germline V gene has CDR1 SGDLS and CDR2 YYNGEE. Trimming stripped 1 base from V and 6 bases from J, with 10 bases between. The CDR3 is 13 amino acids. CDR3 loop: CASSVSYRDGYTF. The CDR3 DNA reads TGTGCCAGCAGCGTATCCTACAGGGATGGCTACACCTTC.

A few counts support this clone. The chain employs TRBV7-2 and TRBJ1-5; D is ambiguous. Germline lookup yields CDR1 SGHTA and CDR2 FQGNSA. V was trimmed by 1 base and J by 15 bases, leaving 13 bases between them. The CDR3 covers 12 residues. CDR3 coding DNA: TGTGCCAGCAGCTTAGGGAAGAGGGATCGGCATTTT. This gives the protein CASSLGKRDRHF.

The chain has TRBV2 and TRBJ2-1, with D perhaps matching TRBD2 (5 bases). This CDR3 comprises 15 residues. The germline gives CDR1 SNHLY, CDR2 FYNNEI. V lost 4 bases, J lost 7 bases, and 17 bases lay in between. CDR3 in DNA: TGTGCCAGCAGTGGAAAAGGACTCAAGTCGAATGAGCAGTTCTTC. This translates into CASSGKGLKSNEQFF.

In this sample, this clone turned up a few times. This sequence joins TRBV27 and TRBJ2-6; D is possibly TRBD1 (5 bases). The CDR3 runs to 15 residues. Germline V gene sequence: CDR1 MNHEY, CDR2 SMNVEV (reference sequence). V shed 4 bases and J shed 3 bases, with 10 bases lying between them. CDR3 nucleotides: TGTGCCAGCAGTTCCAGGGTATATGGGGCCAACGTCCTGACTTTC. It codes for CASSSRVYGANVLTF.